The rows below give T cell receptor beta chains drawn from one sample of a study of blood T cell repertoires in COVID-19. Clones were read by immunoSEQ multiplex PCR, and TCRdb kept only the in-frame ones, dropping some. This sample has around 110,000 clones, with roughly 86% found just once. Sequencing was carried out using peripheral blood. These receptors were obtained from a man aged 40-49 years with acute or convalescent COVID-19. Each CDR3 is given without its conserved first and last residue. Some rows mark clone size as missing; the rest say once, few, many or name a class of expanded clone.

V: TRBV5-8; size: .; CDR3: ASSLGLAGGNEQF
V: TRBV7-2; size: .; CDR3: ASSPSGRVYTGELF
V: TRBV9; size: .; CDR3: ASSPGGHVYEQY
V: TRBV25-1; size: .; CDR3: ASSADRDTGELF
V: TRBV30; size: .; CDR3: AWDRFKKAVLRTGTANYGYT
V: TRBV12-3/TRBV12-4; size: .; CDR3: ASSLLAGGGYT
V: TRBV10-3; size: .; CDR3: AISKQSGTGDYT
V: TRBV30; size: .; CDR3: AWSPGQDLGYT
V: TRBV30; size: .; CDR3: AWSNRGTGIYNSPLH
V: TRBV19; size: .; CDR3: ASRGPGEIAGELF
V: TRBV3-1/TRBV3-2; size: .; CDR3: ASRGLRAGGLLF
V: TRBV4-1; size: .; CDR3: ASSQDRSGWGFMNTEAF
V: TRBV18; size: .; CDR3: ASSAGGGTDTQY
V: TRBV5-1; size: .; CDR3: ASSLGTEGGYT
V: TRBV19; size: .; CDR3: ASRSRDKSNQPQH
V: TRBV5-1; size: .; CDR3: ASSPGARSEQY
V: TRBV19; size: .; CDR3: ASSVPDRSYEQY
V: TRBV30; size: .; CDR3: AWITDRKSSYNSPLH
V: TRBV11-2; size: once; CDR3: ASRDPSGPSYNEQF
V: TRBV13; size: .; CDR3: ASSSALRGRGGDGELF
V: TRBV27; size: .; CDR3: ASSFIRRQGSSYNSPLH
V: TRBV7-2; size: .; CDR3: ASSLPGGRTNEKLF
V: TRBV5-3; size: once; CDR3: ARSSTPDRLPNYGYT
V: TRBV5-4; size: once; CDR3: ASSRTSGSSTDTQY
V: TRBV29-1; size: .; CDR3: SVTYSGSADTQY
V: TRBV7-2; size: .; CDR3: ASSRQGSGNTIY
V: TRBV2; size: few; CDR3: ASSEQQGRGYT
V: TRBV13; size: .; CDR3: ASSLSGSSYNEQF
V: TRBV19; size: .; CDR3: ASSIGSGRALETQY
V: TRBV19; size: .; CDR3: ASKGVSSGEKLF
V: TRBV7-9; size: .; CDR3: ASILLLGGNTGELF
V: TRBV6-5; size: .; CDR3: ASRLTQGAGNTIY
V: TRBV5-4; size: few; CDR3: ASSPNPDREQPQH
V: TRBV29-1; size: .; CDR3: SGVDRRDQPQH
V: TRBV6-6; size: .; CDR3: ASSYSIQFEQF
V: TRBV11-3; size: .; CDR3: ASSLQTGNEQY
V: TRBV7-2; size: .; CDR3: ASSLEGEENTEAF
V: TRBV6-5; size: .; CDR3: ASSYSKDSYNSPLH
V: TRBV13; size: .; CDR3: ASSLTLPLDRVNEKLF
V: TRBV11-3; size: .; CDR3: ASSGPGQGGEQY
V: TRBV12-3/TRBV12-4; size: .; CDR3: ASRDPTGDGYT
V: TRBV18; size: .; CDR3: ASSPTPGTEAF
V: TRBV29-1; size: .; CDR3: SVGHSNEQF
V: TRBV7-9; size: .; CDR3: ASSLIDRDNGYT
V: TRBV5-4; size: .; CDR3: ASSPGTNQETQY
V: TRBV29-1; size: .; CDR3: SGTSGGYNEQF